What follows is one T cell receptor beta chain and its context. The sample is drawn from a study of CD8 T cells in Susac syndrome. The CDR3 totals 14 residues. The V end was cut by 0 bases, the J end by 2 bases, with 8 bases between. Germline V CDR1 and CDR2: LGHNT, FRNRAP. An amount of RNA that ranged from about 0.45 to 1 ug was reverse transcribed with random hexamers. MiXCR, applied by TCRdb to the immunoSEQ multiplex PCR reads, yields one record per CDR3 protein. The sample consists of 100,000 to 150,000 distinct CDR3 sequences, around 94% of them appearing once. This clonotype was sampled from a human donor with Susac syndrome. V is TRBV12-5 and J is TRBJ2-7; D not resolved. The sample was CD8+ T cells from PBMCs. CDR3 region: CASGLVSGTYEQYF. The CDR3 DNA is TGTGCTAGTGGTTTGGTATCAGGTACCTACGAGCAGTACTTC.